Here is one T cell receptor beta chain with its context. This sample stems from a study of T cell changes during pregnancy in multiple sclerosis. Measured with immunoSEQ multiplex PCR; TCRdb has only the in-frame clones, and not every one. The sample consists of 36,000 or so clones, 88% of them appearing once. Trimming left V 0 bases short and J 2 bases short, with 13 bases between. Germline CDR1 is LGHNA and CDR2 is YNFKEQ. The CDR3 is 16 amino acids. The sample here was CD4+ T cells from peripheral blood mononuclear cells, taken in the first trimester of pregnancy. The rearrangement joins TRBV4-2 to TRBJ1-2; possibly TRBD1 for D (5 bases). This clonotype was sampled from a female donor with multiple sclerosis, enrolled in a pregnancy study. CDR3 loop: CASSQDSAGGNYGYTF. As DNA, the CDR3 is TGTGCCAGCAGCCAAGATTCCGCCGGGGGGAACTATGGCTACACCTTC.